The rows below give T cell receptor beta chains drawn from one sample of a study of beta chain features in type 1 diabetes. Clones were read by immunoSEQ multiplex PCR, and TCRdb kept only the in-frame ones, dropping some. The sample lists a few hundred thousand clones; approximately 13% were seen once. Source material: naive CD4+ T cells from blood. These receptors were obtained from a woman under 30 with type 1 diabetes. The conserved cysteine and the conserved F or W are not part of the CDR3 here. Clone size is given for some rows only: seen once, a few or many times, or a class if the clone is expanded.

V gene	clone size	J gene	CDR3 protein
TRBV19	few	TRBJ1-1	ASSIASGENTEAF
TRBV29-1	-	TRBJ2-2	SALGTGNTGELF
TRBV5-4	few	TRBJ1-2	ASSKDSNGYT
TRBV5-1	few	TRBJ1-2	ASSLAEGNYGYT
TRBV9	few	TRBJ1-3	ASSVRAEAGGNTIY
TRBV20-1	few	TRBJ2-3	SARLDPQY
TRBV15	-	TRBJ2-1	ATREASGYSEQF
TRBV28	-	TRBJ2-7	ASSLEGWRTGLSYEQY
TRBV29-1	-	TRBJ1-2	SVEVVQGNGYT
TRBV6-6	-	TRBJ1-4	ASSYSVALGEKLF
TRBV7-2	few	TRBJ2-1	ASSLSLSRYNEQF
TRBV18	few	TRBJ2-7	ASSLASYEQY
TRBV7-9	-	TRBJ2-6	ASSLPDTGYSGANVLT
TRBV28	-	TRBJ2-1	ASVAGKYNEQF
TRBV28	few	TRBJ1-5	ASSETGARDNQPQH
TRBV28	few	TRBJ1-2	ASSQSSPYGYT
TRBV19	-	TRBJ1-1	ASRLGGKSTEAF
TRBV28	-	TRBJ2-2	ASRPDRVADTGELF
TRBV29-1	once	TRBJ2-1	SVESAGHSYNEQF
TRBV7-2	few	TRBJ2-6	ASSLTTGAGANVLT
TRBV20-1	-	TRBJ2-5	GRAYQETQY
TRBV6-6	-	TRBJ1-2	ATSGTATNYGYT
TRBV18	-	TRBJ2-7	ASSPSTGGYEQY
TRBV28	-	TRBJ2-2	ASSQAYTGELF
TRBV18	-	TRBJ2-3	ASSPPSPTDTQY
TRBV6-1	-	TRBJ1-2	ASSEGTGRSYT
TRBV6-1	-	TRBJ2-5	ASSEASRQETQY
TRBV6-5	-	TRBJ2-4	ASSFLLAKNIQY
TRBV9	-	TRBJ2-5	ASSVAPPGRAEETQY
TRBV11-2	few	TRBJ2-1	ASSSLRRLGNEQF
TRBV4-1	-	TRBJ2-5	ASSQTTSRQETQY
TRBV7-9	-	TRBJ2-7	ASSFGRREQY
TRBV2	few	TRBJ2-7	ASSRGRSYEQY
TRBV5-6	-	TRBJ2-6	ASSGQTSGANVLT
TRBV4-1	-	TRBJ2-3	ASSRVEDTQY
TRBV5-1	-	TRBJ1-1	ASSLRGATEAF
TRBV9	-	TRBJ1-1	ASSVWSGEAF
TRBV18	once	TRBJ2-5	ASSPGLAGAEPQY
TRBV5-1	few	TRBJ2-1	ASSFPTSAAYNEQF
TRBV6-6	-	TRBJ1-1	ASSYGRGYTEAF
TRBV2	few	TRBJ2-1	ASSRGLAGGGKF
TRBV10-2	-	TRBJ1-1	ASSFDRGYTEAF
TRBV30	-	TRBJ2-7	AWSVPASGKYEQY
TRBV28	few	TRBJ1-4	ASSSGQLNEKLF
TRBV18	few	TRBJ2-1	ASSQNPLAAGYNEQF
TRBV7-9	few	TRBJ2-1	ASSSVGRGESSYNEQF
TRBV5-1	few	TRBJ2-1	ASSWAAGGPGEQF
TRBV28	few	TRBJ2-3	ASRLAGGRADTQY
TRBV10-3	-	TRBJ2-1	AISDPQGGSGGDEQF
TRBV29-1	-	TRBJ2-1	SVEVGLAGIYNEQF
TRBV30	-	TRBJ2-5	AWSVRREGLKTQY
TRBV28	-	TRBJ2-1	ASSSPGNAAWDEQF
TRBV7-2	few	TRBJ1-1	ASSLSEGVTEAF
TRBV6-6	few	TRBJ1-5	ASSFGTGNQPQH
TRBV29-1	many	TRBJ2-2	SVTENTGELF